The source of this T cell receptor (beta chain) is a study of T cells in Graves' hyperthyroidism and ophthalmopathy. For the study at large: At the time of initial diagnosis and before any treatment, peripheral blood was collected.

This clonotype was counted ten times or more. Template material for amplifying TCR beta CDR3 regions consisted of RNA transcripts. The HTBI set primed first-round TCR CDR3 RT-PCR. TCRdb reanalysed the multiplex PCR reads using MiXCR and keeps one entry per CDR3 protein. Altogether 600,000 to 850,000 distinct CDR3 sequences are present, around a sixth being singletons, with the ten largest covering 16%. Subjects aged 18 to 65 presented with newly diagnosed hyperthyroidism of less than 2 months' duration. Fresh peripheral blood, 7.5 to 10 ml, yielded the PBMCs. Trimming removed 5 bases from V and 4 bases from J, with 7 bases in between. CDR1 and CDR2 (germline): SNHLY, FYNNEI. The CDR3 runs 12 residues.

This TCR was sampled from a woman between 45 and 60 years old with Graves' hyperthyroidism that later progressed to Graves' ophthalmopathy. Material: blood. The chain couples TRBV2 to TRBJ2-3; D might be TRBD1 (6 bases). In nucleotides, the CDR3 is TGTGCCAGCAGTTACAGGGCAGATACGCAGTATTTT. It yields the protein CASSYRADTQYF.